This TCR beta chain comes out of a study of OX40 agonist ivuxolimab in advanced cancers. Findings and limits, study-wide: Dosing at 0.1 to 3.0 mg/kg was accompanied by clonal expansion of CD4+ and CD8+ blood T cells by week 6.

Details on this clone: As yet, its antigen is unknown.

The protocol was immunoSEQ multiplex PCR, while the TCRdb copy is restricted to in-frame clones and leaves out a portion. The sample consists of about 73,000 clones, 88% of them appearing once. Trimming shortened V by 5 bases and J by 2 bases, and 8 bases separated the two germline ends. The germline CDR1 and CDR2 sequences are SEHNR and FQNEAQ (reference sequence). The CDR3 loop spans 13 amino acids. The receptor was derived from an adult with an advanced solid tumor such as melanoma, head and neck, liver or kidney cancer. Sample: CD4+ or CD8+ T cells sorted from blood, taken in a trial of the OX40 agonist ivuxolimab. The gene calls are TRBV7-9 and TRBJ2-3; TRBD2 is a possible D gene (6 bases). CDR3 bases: TGTGCCAGCAGCCGGGAGTACACAGATACGCAGTATTTT. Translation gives CASSREYTDTQYF.